This TCR beta chain was captured by sequencing in a study of blood T cells in healthy people across ages. This CDR3 comprises 15 residues. Per germline, CDR1 DFQATT and CDR2 SNEGSKA (reference sequence). Combining a sample-barcoded 5' primer with a J-beta primer mix, a second PCR ran for roughly 7 to 12 cycles. TCRdb reprocessed the 5' RACE reads via MiXCR and lists one record per CDR3 protein. The sample has hundreds of thousands of distinct CDR3 sequences; around 38% are singletons. The count of this clonotype is one. Sequencing was performed on blood. The sequence came from a man aged 80 or over in good health. The chain joins TRBV20-1 to TRBJ2-1, with D tentatively TRBD1 (7 bases). The J call may not be correct, given that the DNA end is closer to TRBJ2-7. CDR3 nucleotides: TGCAGTGCTGCCGGGAGACAGGGCGTCTTCAATGAGCAGTACTTC. It is translated as CSAAGRQGVFNEQYF.